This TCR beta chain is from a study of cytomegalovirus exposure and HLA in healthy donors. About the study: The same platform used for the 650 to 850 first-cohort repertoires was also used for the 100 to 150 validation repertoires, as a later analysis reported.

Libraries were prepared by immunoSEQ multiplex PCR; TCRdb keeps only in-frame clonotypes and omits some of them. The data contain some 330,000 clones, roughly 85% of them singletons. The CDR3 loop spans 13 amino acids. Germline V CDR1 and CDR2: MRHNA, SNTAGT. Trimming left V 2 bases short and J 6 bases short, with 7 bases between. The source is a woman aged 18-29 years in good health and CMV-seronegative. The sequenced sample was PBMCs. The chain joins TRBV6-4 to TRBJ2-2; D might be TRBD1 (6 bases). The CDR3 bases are TGTGCCAGCAGTGACGGACAGTCCGGGGAGCTGTTTTTT. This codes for CASSDGQSGELFF.